This TCR beta chain was captured by sequencing in a study of cytomegalovirus exposure and HLA in healthy donors. Broader study findings: In presence/absence analyses, roughly uniform sequencing depth across donors was assumed. It was confirmed in vitro that a few of the CMV-associated chains were specific for CMV antigens. One later analysis reportedly identified an Asian-associated ancestry cluster that showed fewer N-insertions than the roughly 600-donor mean. Reported performance of the classifier showed diagnosis of cytomegalovirus status with high specificity and sensitivity.

PCR involved 60 Vbeta and 13 Jbeta primers. The repertoire was sequenced with immunoSEQ multiplex PCR; TCRdb's copy has only in-frame clones and lacks some. The repertoire holds 100,000 to 120,000 clones, with approximately 84% as singletons. This clone was observed a handful of times. Its specificity is unknown. Germline V gene lookup returns CDR1 SGHAT and CDR2 FQDESV (reference sequence). The V and J ends lost 5 bases and 4 bases respectively, with 17 bases between them. The CDR3 is 15 residues long. The receptor was isolated from a man in his forties or fifties in good health and CMV-seronegative. The chain carries TRBV11-1 and TRBJ1-2; D uncertain. Sequenced input: PBMCs. The CDR3 is CASSPTGDPSYGYTF. In nucleotides, the CDR3 is TGTGCCAGCAGCCCCACGGGAGACCCCAGCTATGGCTACACCTTC.